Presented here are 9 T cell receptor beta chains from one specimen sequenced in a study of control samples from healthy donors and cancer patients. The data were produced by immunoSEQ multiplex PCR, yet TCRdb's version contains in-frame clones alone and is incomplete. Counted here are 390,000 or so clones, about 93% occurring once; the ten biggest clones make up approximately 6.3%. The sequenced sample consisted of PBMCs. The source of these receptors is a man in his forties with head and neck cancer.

In DNA, the CDR3 is TGTGCCAGCAGTGGGAGGGGGAGCACTGAAGCTTTCTTT. It encodes CASSGRGSTEAFF. V usage is TRBV2 and J usage is TRBJ1-1, with TRBD1 as a possible D gene (6 bases). The CDR3 extends over 13 amino acids. The germline CDR1 and CDR2 sequences are SNHLY and FYNNEI. Trimming shortened V by 4 bases and J by 4 bases, and 10 bases separated the two germline ends. Based on the CDR3 plus reference TRBV2 and TRBJ1-1, the full variable domain is EPEVTQTPSHQVTQMGQEVILRCVPISNHLYFYWYRQILGQKVEFLVSFYNNEISEKSEIFDDQFSVERPDGSNFTLKIRSTKLEDSAMYFCASSGRGSTEAFFGQGTRLTVV.

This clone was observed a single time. CDR3 nucleotide sequence: TGTGCCAGCAGCCTGGCAGGTGGATGGAACACTGAAGCTTTCTTT. Translation: CASSLAGGWNTEAFF. The chain carries TRBV7-9 and TRBJ1-1, with D uncertain. The germline V and J ends were trimmed by 5 bases and 1 base, with 14 bases remaining between them. The CDR3 has 15 amino acids. CDR1 is SEHNR, CDR2 FQNEAQ, per germline (reference sequence).

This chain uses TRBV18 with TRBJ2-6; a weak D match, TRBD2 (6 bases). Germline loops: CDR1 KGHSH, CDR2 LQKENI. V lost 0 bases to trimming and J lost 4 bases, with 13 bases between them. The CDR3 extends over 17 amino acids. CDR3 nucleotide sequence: TGTGCCAGCTCACCACCGTTCGGGGGAGCCGGGGCCAACGTCCTGACTTTC. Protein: CASSPPFGGAGANVLTF.

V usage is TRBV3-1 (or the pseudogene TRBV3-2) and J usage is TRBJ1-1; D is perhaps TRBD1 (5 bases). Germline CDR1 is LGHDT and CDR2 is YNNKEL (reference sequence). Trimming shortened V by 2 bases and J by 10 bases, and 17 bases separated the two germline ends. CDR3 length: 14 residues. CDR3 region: CASSQNQGVPGAFF. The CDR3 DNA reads TGTGCCAGCAGCCAAAACCAAGGGGTCCCTGGAGCTTTCTTT.

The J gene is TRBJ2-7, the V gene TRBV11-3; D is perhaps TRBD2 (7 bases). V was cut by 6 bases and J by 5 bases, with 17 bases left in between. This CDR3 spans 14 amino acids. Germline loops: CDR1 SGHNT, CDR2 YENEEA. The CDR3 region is CASSSRGANDEQYF. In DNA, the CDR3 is TGTGCCAGCAGTTCCCGGGGGGCGAACGACGAGCAGTACTTC.

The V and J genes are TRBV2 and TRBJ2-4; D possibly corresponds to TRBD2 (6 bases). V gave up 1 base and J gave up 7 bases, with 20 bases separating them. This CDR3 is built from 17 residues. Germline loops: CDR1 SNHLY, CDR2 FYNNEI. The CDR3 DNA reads TGTGCCAGCAGTGAAGGAGGGAGGTCAGGAGAGCGCAACATTCAGTACTTC. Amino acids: CASSEGGRSGERNIQYF. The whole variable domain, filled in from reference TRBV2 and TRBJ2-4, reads EPEVTQTPSHQVTQMGQEVILRCVPISNHLYFYWYRQILGQKVEFLVSFYNNEISEKSEIFDDQFSVERPDGSNFTLKIRSTKLEDSAMYFCASSEGGRSGERNIQYFGAGTRLSVL.

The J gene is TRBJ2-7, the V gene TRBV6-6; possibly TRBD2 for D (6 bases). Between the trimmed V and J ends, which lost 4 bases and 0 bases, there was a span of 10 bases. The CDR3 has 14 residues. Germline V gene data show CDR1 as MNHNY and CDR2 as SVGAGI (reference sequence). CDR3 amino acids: CASSWAGSSYEQYF. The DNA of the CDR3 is TGTGCCAGCAGTTGGGCGGGAAGCTCCTACGAGCAGTACTTC.

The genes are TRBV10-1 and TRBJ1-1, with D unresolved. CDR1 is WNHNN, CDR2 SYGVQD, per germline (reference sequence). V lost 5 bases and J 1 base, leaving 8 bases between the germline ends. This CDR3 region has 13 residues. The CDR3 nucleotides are TGCGCCAGCAGTAGGGTGGCGAACACTGAAGCTTTCTTT. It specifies CASSRVANTEAFF.

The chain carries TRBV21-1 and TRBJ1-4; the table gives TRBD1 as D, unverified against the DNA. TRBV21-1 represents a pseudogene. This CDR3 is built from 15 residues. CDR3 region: CASTRIDRGYEKLFF. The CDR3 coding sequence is TGTGCCAGCACCCGAATAGACAGGGGATATGAAAAACTGTTTTTT.